This T cell receptor beta chain is drawn from a study of T-cell memory formation after mild COVID-19. Each CDR3 protein is one row after TCRdb ran MiXCR on the 5' RACE reads. Here the sample spans around 300,000 distinct CDR3 sequences, approximately 19% being singletons. Per germline, CDR1 SGHDT and CDR2 YYEEEE. The CDR3 sequence is 15 residues long. Trimming took 1 base from V and 2 from J, leaving 10 bases between them. This clonotype came up many times. The V and J genes are TRBV5-6 and TRBJ2-1; D call uncertain. The sequence derives from a man in his late teens or twenties who had mild COVID-19 (a few samples of this study predate the infection). Cell type and time point are not known. The specimen sequenced was PBMCs or a T cell subset sorted from them (not recorded which). The DNA for the CDR3 is TGTGCCAGCAGCTTGCGTCCAGGAGCCTACAATGAGCAGTTCTTC. This encodes CASSLRPGAYNEQFF.